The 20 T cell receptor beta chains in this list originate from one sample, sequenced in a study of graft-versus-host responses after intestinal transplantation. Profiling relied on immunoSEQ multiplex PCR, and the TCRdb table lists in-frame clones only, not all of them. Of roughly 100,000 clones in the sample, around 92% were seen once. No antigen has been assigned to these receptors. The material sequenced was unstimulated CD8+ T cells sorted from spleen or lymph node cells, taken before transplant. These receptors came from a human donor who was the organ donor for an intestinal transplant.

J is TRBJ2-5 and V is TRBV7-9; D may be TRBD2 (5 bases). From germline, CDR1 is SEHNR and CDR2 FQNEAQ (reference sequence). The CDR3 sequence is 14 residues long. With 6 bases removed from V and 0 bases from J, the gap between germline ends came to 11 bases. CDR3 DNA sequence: TGTGCCAGCAGGGGTGGGGAGTACCAAGAGACCCAGTACTTC. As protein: CASRGGEYQETQYF.

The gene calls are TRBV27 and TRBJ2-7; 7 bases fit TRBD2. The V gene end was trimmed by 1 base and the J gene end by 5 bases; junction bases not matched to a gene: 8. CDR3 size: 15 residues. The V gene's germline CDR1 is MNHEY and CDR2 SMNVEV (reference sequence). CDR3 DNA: TGTGCCAGCAGTTTATGGGAGGGAGGCCTCGACGAGCAGTACTTC. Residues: CASSLWEGGLDEQYF.

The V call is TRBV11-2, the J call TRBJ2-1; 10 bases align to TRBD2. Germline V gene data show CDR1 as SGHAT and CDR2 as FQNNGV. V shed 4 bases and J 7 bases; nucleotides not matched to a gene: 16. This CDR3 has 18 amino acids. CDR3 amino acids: CASSSLAGLIGRWNEQFF. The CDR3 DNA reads TGTGCCAGCAGCTCACTAGCGGGACTTATCGGTAGGTGGAATGAGCAGTTCTTC.

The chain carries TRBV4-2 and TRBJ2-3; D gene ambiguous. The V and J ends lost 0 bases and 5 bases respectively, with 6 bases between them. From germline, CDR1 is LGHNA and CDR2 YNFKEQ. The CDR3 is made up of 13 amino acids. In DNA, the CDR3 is TGTGCCAGCAGCCAAGAATCAGGAGATACGCAGTATTTT. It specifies CASSQESGDTQYF.

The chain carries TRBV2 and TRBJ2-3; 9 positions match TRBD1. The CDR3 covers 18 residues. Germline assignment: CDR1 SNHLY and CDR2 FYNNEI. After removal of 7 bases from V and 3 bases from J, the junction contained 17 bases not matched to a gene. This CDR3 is CASNPRLGTGTGTDTQYF. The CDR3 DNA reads TGTGCCAGCAACCCCAGACTGGGGACAGGGACGGGGACAGATACGCAGTATTTT.

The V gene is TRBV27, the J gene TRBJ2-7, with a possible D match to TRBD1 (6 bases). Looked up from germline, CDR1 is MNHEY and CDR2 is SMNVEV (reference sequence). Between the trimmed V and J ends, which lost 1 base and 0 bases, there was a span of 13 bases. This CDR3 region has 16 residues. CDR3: CASSLFSRGFSYEQYF. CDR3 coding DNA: TGTGCCAGCAGTTTATTTTCCAGGGGCTTCTCCTACGAGCAGTACTTC.

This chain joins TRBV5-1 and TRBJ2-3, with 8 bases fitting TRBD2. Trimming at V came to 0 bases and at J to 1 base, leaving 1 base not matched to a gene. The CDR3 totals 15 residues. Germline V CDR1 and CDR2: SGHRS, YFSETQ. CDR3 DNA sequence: TGCGCCAGCAGCTTGGGTAGCGGGGGCACAGATACGCAGTATTTT. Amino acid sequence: CASSLGSGGTDTQYF.

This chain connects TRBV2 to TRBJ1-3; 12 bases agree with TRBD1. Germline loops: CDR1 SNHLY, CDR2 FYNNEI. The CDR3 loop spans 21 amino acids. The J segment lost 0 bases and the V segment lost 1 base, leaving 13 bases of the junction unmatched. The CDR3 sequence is CASSEGGGTGGTHLSGNTIYF. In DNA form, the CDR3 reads TGTGCCAGCAGTGAAGGCGGGGGGACAGGGGGCACCCATCTCTCTGGAAACACCATATATTTT.

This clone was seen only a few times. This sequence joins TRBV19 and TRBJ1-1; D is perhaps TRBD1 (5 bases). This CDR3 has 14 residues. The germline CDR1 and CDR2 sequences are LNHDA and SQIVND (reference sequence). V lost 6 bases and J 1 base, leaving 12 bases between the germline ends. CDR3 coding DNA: TGTGCCAGTAGCCCAAACGGGGGGAACACTGAAGCTTTCTTT. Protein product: CASSPNGGNTEAFF.

CDR3 nucleotide sequence: TGCAGCGGTGGACTAGCGGCTTACTATCAGCAGTTCTTC. Translated: CSGGLAAYYQQFF. V is TRBV29-1 and J is TRBJ2-1; 10 bases line up with TRBD2. The CDR3 length is 13 residues. Germline CDR1 reads SQVTM; CDR2 reads ANQGSEA. The J segment lost 11 bases and the V segment lost 7 bases, leaving 11 bases of the junction unmatched.

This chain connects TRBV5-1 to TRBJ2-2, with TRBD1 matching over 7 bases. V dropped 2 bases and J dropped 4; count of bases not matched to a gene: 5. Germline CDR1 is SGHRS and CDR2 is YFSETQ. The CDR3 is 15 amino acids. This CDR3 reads CASSFLGTATGELFF. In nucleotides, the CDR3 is TGCGCCAGCAGCTTCTTAGGGACAGCCACCGGGGAGCTGTTTTTT.

DNA for the CDR3: TGTGCCAGCAGCTGGGACAGCAACACCGGGGAGCTGTTTTTT. It codes for CASSWDSNTGELFF. V and J are TRBV27 and TRBJ2-2, with TRBD1 identical over 7 bases. Germline V gene lookup returns CDR1 MNHEY and CDR2 SMNVEV (reference sequence). Germline trimming cut 6 bases from V and 2 bases from J; bases unmatched to any gene: 3. CDR3 length: 14 amino acids.

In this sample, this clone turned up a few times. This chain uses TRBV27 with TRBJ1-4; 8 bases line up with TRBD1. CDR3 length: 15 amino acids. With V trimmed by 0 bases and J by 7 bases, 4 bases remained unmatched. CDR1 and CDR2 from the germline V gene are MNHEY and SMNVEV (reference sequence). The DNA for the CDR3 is TGTGCCAGCAGTTTATCGGGGACAGGAGGTGAAAAACTGTTTTTT. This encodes CASSLSGTGGEKLFF.

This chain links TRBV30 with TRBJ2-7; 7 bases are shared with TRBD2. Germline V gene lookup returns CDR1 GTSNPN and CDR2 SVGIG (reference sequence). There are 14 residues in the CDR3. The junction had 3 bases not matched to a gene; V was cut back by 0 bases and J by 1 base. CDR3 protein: CAWSVVGRSYEQYF. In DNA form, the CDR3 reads TGTGCCTGGAGTGTGGTCGGGAGGTCCTACGAGCAGTACTTC. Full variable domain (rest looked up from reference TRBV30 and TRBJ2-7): SQTIHQWPATLVQPVGSPLSLECTVEGTSNPNLYWYRQAAGRGLQLLFYSVGIGQISSEVPQNLSASRPQDRQFILSSKKLLLSDSGFYLCAWSVVGRSYEQYFGPGTRLTVT.

The chain's CDR3 is CASSFVSHEQYF. Here the CDR3 DNA reads TGTGCCAGCAGCTTCGTTTCTCACGAGCAGTACTTC. V gene TRBV7-9 combines with J gene TRBJ2-7; D not certain. Between the trimmed V and J ends, which lost 3 bases and 5 bases, there was a span of 8 bases. The germline CDR1 and CDR2 sequences are SEHNR and FQNEAQ (reference sequence). The CDR3 loop spans 12 amino acids.

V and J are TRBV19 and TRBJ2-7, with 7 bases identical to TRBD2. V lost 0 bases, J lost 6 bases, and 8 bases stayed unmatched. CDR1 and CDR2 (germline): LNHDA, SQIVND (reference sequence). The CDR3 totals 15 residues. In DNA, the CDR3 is TGTGCCAGTAGTATAGACTACCCTAGCGGTTCCGAGCAGTACTTC. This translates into CASSIDYPSGSEQYF. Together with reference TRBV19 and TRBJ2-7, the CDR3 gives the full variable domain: DGGITQSPKYLFRKEGQNVTLSCEQNLNHDAMYWYRQDPGQGLRLIYYSQIVNDFQKGDIAEGYSVSREKKESFPLTVTSAQKNPTAFYLCASSIDYPSGSEQYFGPGTRLTVT.

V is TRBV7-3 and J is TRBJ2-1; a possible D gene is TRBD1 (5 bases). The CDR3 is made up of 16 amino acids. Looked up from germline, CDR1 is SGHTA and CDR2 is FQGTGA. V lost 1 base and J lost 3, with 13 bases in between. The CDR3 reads CASSLIAGGHYNEQFF. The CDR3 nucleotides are TGTGCCAGCAGCTTAATTGCAGGTGGACACTACAATGAGCAGTTCTTC. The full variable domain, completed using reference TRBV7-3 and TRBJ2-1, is GAGVSQTPSNKVTEKGKYVELRCDPISGHTALYWYRQSLGQGPEFLIYFQGTGAADDSGLPNDRFFAVRPEGSVSTLKIQRTERGDSAVYLCASSLIAGGHYNEQFFGPGTRLTVL.

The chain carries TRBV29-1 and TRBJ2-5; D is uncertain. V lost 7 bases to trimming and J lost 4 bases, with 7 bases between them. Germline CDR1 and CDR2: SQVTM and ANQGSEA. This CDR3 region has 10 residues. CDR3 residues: CSAFRETQYF. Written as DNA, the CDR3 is TGCAGCGCCTTCCGAGAGACCCAGTACTTC.

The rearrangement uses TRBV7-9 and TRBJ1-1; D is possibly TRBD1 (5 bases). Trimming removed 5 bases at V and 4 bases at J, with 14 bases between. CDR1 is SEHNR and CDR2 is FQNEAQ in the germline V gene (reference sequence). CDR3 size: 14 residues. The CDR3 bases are TGTGCCAGCAGCATAAAACGGGGGTTCACTGAAGCTTTCTTT. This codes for CASSIKRGFTEAFF.

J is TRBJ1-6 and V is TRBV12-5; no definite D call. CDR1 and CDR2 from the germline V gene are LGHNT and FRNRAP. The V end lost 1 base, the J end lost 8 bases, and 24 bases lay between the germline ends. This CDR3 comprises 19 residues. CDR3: CASGLDQSFPLAPDSPLHF. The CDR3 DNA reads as TGTGCTAGTGGTTTGGATCAATCCTTCCCCTTAGCCCCGGATTCACCCCTCCACTTT.